One and the same sample provided the 7 T cell receptor beta chains below, sequenced in a study of human T cells and chemical hapten exposure. As to time point: patch test 3, about 24 weeks after DPC sensitization. Treatment described: therapeutic diphenylcyclopropenone sensitization with weekly scalp DPC. One entry per CDR3 protein results from TCRdb running MiXCR on the RACE reads. The table records about 190,000 distinct CDR3 sequences, around 25% of them present only once. The specimen was whole blood, collected in connection with sensitization to the hapten diphenylcyclopropenone (DPC). These receptors all come from a woman between 40 and 50 years old with alopecia areata. Some clones in this sample may be carry-over from other donors' samples.

This chain uses TRBV12-3 or TRBV12-4 with TRBJ2-7; D is unclear. This CDR3 has 14 amino acids. Trimming removed 3 bases at V and 2 bases at J, with 11 bases between. Written as DNA, the CDR3 is TGTGCCAGCAGTTTGTCAGTCAAGGCCTACGAGCAGTACTTC. Residues: CASSLSVKAYEQYF.

This chain connects TRBV7-2 to TRBJ2-1, with D possibly being TRBD2 (5 bases). V was pared by 0 bases and J by 8 bases, with 11 bases between. The CDR3 sequence is 14 residues long. CDR1 is SGHTA and CDR2 is FQGNSA in the germline V gene. CDR3 residues: CASSLALARDEQFF. DNA of the CDR3: TGTGCCAGCAGCTTAGCCCTAGCTCGCGATGAGCAGTTCTTC.

J is TRBJ2-1 and V is TRBV7-9; possibly TRBD1 for D (5 bases). Germline values: CDR1 SEHNR, CDR2 FQNEAQ (reference sequence). V gave up 2 bases and J gave up 0 bases, with 8 bases separating them. This CDR3 has 15 residues. CDR3 sequence: CASSLRGPSYNEQFF. In DNA form, the CDR3 reads TGTGCCAGCAGCTTAAGGGGCCCCTCCTACAATGAGCAGTTCTTC.

The chain couples TRBV29-1 to TRBJ2-2; D possibly uses TRBD1 or TRBD2 (5 bases each). Germline lookup yields CDR1 SQVTM and CDR2 ANQGSEA. Trimming removed 3 bases from V and 3 bases from J, with 14 bases in between. This CDR3 is built from 15 residues. CDR3 amino acids: CSVDRGPTHTGELFF. Here the CDR3 DNA reads TGCAGCGTTGACCGGGGCCCAACTCACACCGGGGAGCTGTTTTTT.

In this sample, this clonotype turned up a few times. This sequence joins TRBV7-2 and TRBJ1-1; D not resolved. Deletions cut 1 base from V and 2 bases from J, with 11 bases between. The germline gives CDR1 SGHTA, CDR2 FQGNSA. The CDR3 extends over 15 amino acids. As DNA, the CDR3 is TGTGCCAGCAGCTTAGACAGCACACTTAACACTGAAGCTTTCTTT. Encoded protein: CASSLDSTLNTEAFF.

The chain links TRBV20-1 to TRBJ1-4; 9 bases match TRBD1. The CDR3 loop spans 15 amino acids. V was pared by 2 bases and J by 0 bases, with 1 base of the junction left unmatched. CDR1 DFQATT and CDR2 SNEGSKA come from the germline V gene (reference sequence). The CDR3 region is CSARRQGATNEKLFF. The CDR3 bases are TGCAGTGCTAGAAGACAGGGGGCAACTAATGAAAAACTGTTTTTT.

This chain uses TRBV29-1 with TRBJ2-1; D not certain. The V end lost 6 bases, the J end lost 8 bases, and 11 bases lay between the germline ends. In germline, CDR1 is SQVTM, CDR2 ANQGSEA. This CDR3 spans 11 amino acids. CDR3: CSVRIADEQFF. CDR3 sequence (DNA): TGCAGCGTGAGAATAGCAGATGAGCAGTTCTTC.